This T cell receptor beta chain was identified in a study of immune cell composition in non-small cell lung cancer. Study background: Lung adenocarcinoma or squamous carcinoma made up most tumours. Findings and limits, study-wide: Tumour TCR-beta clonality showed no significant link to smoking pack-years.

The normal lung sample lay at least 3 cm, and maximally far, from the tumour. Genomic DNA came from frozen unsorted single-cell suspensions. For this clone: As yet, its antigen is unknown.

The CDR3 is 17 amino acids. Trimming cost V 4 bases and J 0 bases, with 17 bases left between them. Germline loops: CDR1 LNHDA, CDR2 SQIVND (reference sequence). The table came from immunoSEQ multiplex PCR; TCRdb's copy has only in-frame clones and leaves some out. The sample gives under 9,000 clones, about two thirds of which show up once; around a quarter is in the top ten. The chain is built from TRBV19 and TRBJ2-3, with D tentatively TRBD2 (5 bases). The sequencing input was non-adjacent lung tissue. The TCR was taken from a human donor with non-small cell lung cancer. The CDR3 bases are TGTGCCAGTAGTACTCCTTTGGACTCGGCTAGCACAGATACGCAGTATTTT. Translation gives CASSTPLDSASTDTQYF.